The rows below give T cell receptor beta chains drawn from one sample of a study of shared clonotypes between healthy human individuals. The method was immunoSEQ multiplex PCR; TCRdb's version includes in-frame clones alone and lacks a portion of them. Of around 500,000 clones listed, about 84% are singletons. The sequenced material came from PBMCs. All receptors come from a woman between 35 and 50 years old in good health. Some clones in this sample may be carry-over from other donors' samples. Both conserved end residues are part of each CDR3. D genes are given only for firm matches. Expanded clones are given a class, and other clones once, few, many or no size at all.

j_gene,v_gene,abundance,d_gene,CDR3aa,CDR3nt
TRBJ2-7,TRBV6-1,.,.,CASSNLQGNEQYF,TGTGCCAGCAGTAACTTACAGGGTAACGAGCAGTACTTC
TRBJ2-7,TRBV6-5,.,.,CASSRDGRRYEQYF,TGTGCCAGCAGCCGCGACGGGAGACGATACGAGCAGTACTTC
TRBJ1-5,TRBV7-2,.,TRBD1,CASSFLPTGEGSPQHF,TGTGCCAGCAGCTTTCTTCCTACAGGGGAAGGATCGCCCCAGCATTTT
TRBJ1-5,TRBV19,.,.,CASSIFPQPQHF,TGTGCCAGTAGTATTTTTCCTCAGCCCCAGCATTTT
TRBJ1-5,TRBV5-1,.,.,CASSLDRNQPQHF,TGCGCCAGTAGCCTAGACAGAAATCAGCCCCAGCATTTT
TRBJ2-3,TRBV7-3,.,.,CASSSGLVGTDTQYF,TGTGCCAGCAGTTCCGGCCTCGTCGGCACAGATACGCAGTATTTT
TRBJ2-1,TRBV15,.,TRBD2,CATSRDPSGSNEQFF,TGTGCCACCAGCAGAGACCCTAGCGGGAGTAATGAGCAGTTCTTC
TRBJ2-1,TRBV5-1,.,.,CASSTRQADNEQFF,TGCGCCAGCAGCACCCGACAGGCCGACAATGAGCAGTTCTTC
TRBJ2-7,TRBV4-3,.,.,CASSQDIGRDGSTYEQYF,TGCGCCAGCAGCCAAGATATAGGACGGGACGGATCCACCTACGAGCAGTACTTC
TRBJ2-2,TRBV7-3,once,.,CASSLGSTNTGELFF,TGTGCCAGCAGCTTAGGTAGCACCAACACCGGGGAGCTGTTTTTT
TRBJ2-5,TRBV6-1,few,TRBD2,CASSGLAGGGETQYF,TGTGCCAGCAGTGGTCTAGCGGGAGGGGGGGAGACCCAGTACTTC
TRBJ2-3,TRBV2,.,TRBD2,CASSELAGGGGTDTQYF,TGTGCCAGCAGTGAACTAGCGGGAGGCGGGGGCACAGATACGCAGTATTTT
TRBJ2-1,TRBV15,few,TRBD1,CATSRDRAIDEQFF,TGTGCCACCAGCAGGGACAGGGCAATCGATGAGCAGTTCTTC
TRBJ2-7,TRBV27,few,.,CASSLRGQRGSEQYF,TGTGCCAGCAGTTTAAGAGGACAGCGAGGGTCCGAGCAGTACTTC
TRBJ2-4,TRBV28,.,.,CASSFWDIQYF,TGTGCCAGCAGTTTCTGGGACATTCAGTACTTC
TRBJ1-2,TRBV7-2,.,.,CASSLSPGSPSSYGYTF,TGTGCCAGCAGCTTAAGCCCCGGGTCTCCATCATCGTATGGCTACACCTTC
TRBJ1-2,TRBV4-2,.,TRBD1,CASSQDGQGAYYGYTF,TGTGCCAGCAGCCAAGATGGGCAGGGGGCATACTATGGCTACACCTTC
TRBJ1-4,TRBV4-1,.,.,CASSQNPWTNEKLFF,TGCGCCAGCAGCCAGAACCCCTGGACTAATGAAAAACTGTTTTTT
TRBJ2-7,TRBV27,many,.,CASSLGSALGYEQYF,TGTGCCAGCAGTTTAGGGTCTGCACTGGGGTACGAGCAGTACTTC
TRBJ1-1,TRBV4-3,many,TRBD1,CASSQTGVTEAFF,TGCGCCAGCAGCCAAACAGGGGTCACTGAAGCTTTCTTT
TRBJ2-2,TRBV28,.,.,CASSPQGFSYGELFF,TGTGCCAGCAGTCCGCAGGGTTTTTCATACGGGGAGCTGTTTTTT
TRBJ2-1,TRBV7-2,.,TRBD2,CASSLEWAGGYNEQFF,TGTGCCAGCAGCTTAGAGTGGGCGGGAGGCTACAATGAGCAGTTCTTC
TRBJ1-3,TRBV28,.,.,CASSSLPGNTIYF,TGTGCCAGCAGTTCCCTCCCTGGAAACACCATATATTTT
TRBJ1-1,TRBV14,.,.,CASSQELGLKAFF,TGTGCCAGCAGCCAAGAGCTGGGTCTGAAAGCTTTCTTT
TRBJ1-5,TRBV7-9,.,.,CASSLNRAGSMNQPQHF,TGTGCCAGCAGCTTAAATCGGGCAGGGTCCATGAATCAGCCCCAGCATTTT
TRBJ2-5,TRBV5-1,.,.,CASSLFGQETQYF,TGCGCCAGCAGCTTGTTTGGCCAAGAGACCCAGTACTTC
TRBJ2-7,TRBV27,.,TRBD1,CASSPDRGRGGAVYEQYF,TGTGCCAGCAGTCCCGACAGGGGGCGAGGAGGGGCGGTCTACGAGCAGTACTTC
TRBJ1-5,TRBV19,.,.,CASSIGGVGNQPQHF,TGTGCCAGTAGTATAGGGGGGGTCGGCAATCAGCCCCAGCATTTT
TRBJ1-5,TRBV19,.,.,CASSLLQGLEQPQHF,TGTGCCAGTAGTCTCCTCCAGGGTTTGGAACAGCCCCAGCATTTT
TRBJ2-3,TRBV29-1,.,.,CSVDWGGTDTQYF,TGCAGCGTTGACTGGGGAGGCACAGATACGCAGTATTTT
TRBJ1-4,TRBV5-4,.,.,CASSGGSNEKLFF,TGTGCCAGCAGCGGGGGTTCAAATGAAAAACTGTTTTTT
TRBJ2-1,TRBV5-4,once,.,CASSVGQKSSYNEQFF,TGTGCCAGCAGCGTAGGACAGAAGAGCTCCTACAATGAGCAGTTCTTC
TRBJ1-2,TRBV28,once,.,CASRQGSYGYTF,TGTGCCAGCAGGCAGGGGTCCTATGGCTACACCTTC
TRBJ2-7,TRBV5-1,.,.,CASSSRTDAYEQYF,TGCGCCAGCAGCTCCAGGACGGACGCCTACGAGCAGTACTTC
TRBJ2-1,TRBV7-8,.,TRBD2,CASSFQWGGNNEQFF,TGTGCCAGCAGCTTCCAATGGGGAGGGAACAATGAGCAGTTCTTC
TRBJ2-1,TRBV27,.,TRBD2,CASSWAGGYNEQFF,TGTGCCAGCAGTTGGGCGGGAGGGTACAATGAGCAGTTCTTC
TRBJ2-2,TRBV4-3,.,.,CASSQTGLNTGELFF,TGCGCCAGCAGCCAAACCGGACTGAACACCGGGGAGCTGTTTTTT
TRBJ2-7,TRBV11-2,.,TRBD2,CASSLGPSGTSYEQYF,TGTGCCAGCAGCTTAGGTCCTAGCGGGACCTCCTACGAGCAGTACTTC
TRBJ2-7,TRBV11-2,.,TRBD2,CASSPAGGPGEQYF,TGTGCCAGCAGCCCTGCGGGAGGGCCGGGGGAGCAGTACTTC
TRBJ2-5,TRBV5-8,.,TRBD2,CASSYLAGGNQETQYF,TGTGCCAGCAGCTATTTAGCGGGAGGGAACCAAGAGACCCAGTACTTC
TRBJ1-5,TRBV15,.,TRBD1,CATSRDGQGTSNQPQHF,TGTGCCACCAGCAGAGACGGACAGGGGACAAGCAATCAGCCCCAGCATTTT
TRBJ2-3,TRBV5-1,.,TRBD1,CASSTRQGTTDTQYF,TGCGCCAGCAGCACCCGACAGGGGACCACAGATACGCAGTATTTT
TRBJ2-3,TRBV5-1,.,.,CASSFGGGRTDTQYF,TGCGCCAGCAGCTTTGGGGGAGGTCGGACAGATACGCAGTATTTT
TRBJ2-1,TRBV11-2,.,TRBD1,CASSPQGALSVEQFF,TGTGCCAGCAGTCCACAGGGGGCGTTAAGTGTTGAGCAGTTCTTC
TRBJ2-1,TRBV28,.,TRBD1,CASSLETGTGDFSSYNEQFF,TGTGCCAGCAGTTTAGAGACCGGGACAGGGGATTTCTCCTCCTACAATGAGCAGTTCTTC
TRBJ2-1,TRBV2,.,.,CASSPSWEWREQFF,TGTGCCAGCAGCCCGTCCTGGGAGTGGCGGGAGCAGTTCTTC
TRBJ2-2,TRBV18,.,.,CASSPPVHTGELFF,TGTGCCAGCTCACCACCTGTCCACACCGGGGAGCTGTTTTTT
TRBJ2-1,TRBV20-1,.,.,CSARDLEEQFF,TGCAGTGCTAGAGATCTGGAAGAGCAGTTCTTC
TRBJ2-5,TRBV9,.,.,CASSVGSDWMGTQYF,TGTGCCAGCAGCGTAGGGAGTGACTGGATGGGAACCCAGTACTTC
TRBJ2-7,TRBV13,.,TRBD2,CASSLGGTSGRGEQYF,TGTGCCAGCAGCTTAGGCGGGACTAGCGGGAGAGGCGAGCAGTACTTC
TRBJ2-4,TRBV6-6,few,.,CASSPGTKNIQYF,TGTGCCAGCAGTCCCGGGACCAAAAACATTCAGTACTTC
TRBJ2-1,TRBV5-1,.,TRBD2,CASSLGTGLAHNEQFF,TGCGCCAGCAGCTTGGGTACAGGACTAGCACACAATGAGCAGTTCTTC
TRBJ2-5,TRBV2,.,.,CASSPGRETQYF,TGTGCCAGCAGCCCTGGGAGGGAGACCCAGTACTTC
TRBJ2-5,TRBV20-1,many,.,CSAGGWETQYF,TGCAGTGCTGGGGGGTGGGAGACCCAGTACTTC
TRBJ2-7,TRBV7-2,.,TRBD2,CASSFPLAGSSYEQYF,TGTGCCAGCAGCTTTCCTCTAGCGGGATCCTCCTACGAGCAGTACTTC